What follows are 8 T cell receptor beta chains derived from one specimen sequenced in a study of molecular identifiers for immune sequencing clone quantification. TCRdb used MiXCR to reprocess the PCR reads, holding one entry per CDR3 protein. The profile shows just under 650,000 distinct CDR3 sequences, less than 20% of them singletons. Input material: naive CD8+ T cells from blood, with Jurkat cell RNA spiked in. Subset here: FACS-sorted CD8+CD4-CCR7+CD45RA+ naive T cells. Source of these receptors: a human donor in good health. Some libraries in this study had Jurkat cell RNA spiked in.

As concerns this clonotype: A read error is possible here, since a much larger clone lies one base away. The rearrangement joins TRBV30 to TRBJ1-1; D gene ambiguous. CDR1 is GTSNPN, CDR2 SVGIG, per germline (reference sequence). CDR3 length equals 12 residues. CDR3 loop: CTWSPSSTEAFF. The CDR3 nucleotides are TGTACCTGGAGTCCCTCTTCCACTGAAGCTTTCTTT.

This clonotype was detected many times. The chain carries TRBV9 and TRBJ1-1, with 7 positions matching TRBD1. V shed 3 bases, J shed 11 bases, and the junction held 19 bases outside the gene matches. The length of the CDR3 is 16 residues. The germline gives CDR1 SGDLS, CDR2 YYNGEE. The CDR3 region is CASSARDSAPPGVAFF. The CDR3 nucleotides are TGTGCCAGCAGCGCGAGGGACAGCGCTCCACCGGGCGTTGCTTTCTTT.

This clonotype came up many times. Sequence at one end of the junction differs from germline and may be a read error. V gene TRBV12-3 or TRBV12-4 combines with J gene TRBJ2-3, with D perhaps matching TRBD1 or TRBD2 (5 bases each). The CDR3 spans 15 residues. The chain's CDR3 is CASSFTGDVTYTQYF. CDR3 nucleotide sequence: TGTGCCAGCAGTTTTACCGGGGACGTCACATATACGCAGTATTTT.

This clonotype was detected ten times or more. The chain combines TRBV4-3 with TRBJ2-7; 8 bases align to TRBD1. The CDR3 covers 12 residues. V lost 1 base to trimming and J lost 7 bases; unmatched junction nucleotides: 0. CDR1 is LGHNA and CDR2 is YSLEER in the germline V gene. CDR3 bases: TGCGCCAGCAGCCAAGGGACAGGGGAGCAGTACTTC. Translation gives CASSQGTGEQYF.

Regarding this clonotype: This may stem from a read error, because a much larger clone lies one nucleotide away. V usage is TRBV19 and J usage is TRBJ1-5; D is unclear. V lost 8 bases, J lost 3 bases, and 14 bases lay in between. CDR3 length equals 14 residues. The germline V gene encodes CDR1 LNHDA and CDR2 SQIVND (reference sequence). CDR3 bases: TGTGCCAGTGGACGATTACAGACCAATCAGCCCCAGCATTTT. It is translated as CASGRLQTNQPQHF.

Points on this clonotype: This may stem from a read error, because a much larger clone lies one nucleotide away. The rearrangement uses TRBV7-9 and TRBJ2-5; 9 nucleotides line up with TRBD2. There are 18 residues in the CDR3. Germline V lookup: CDR1 SEHNR, CDR2 FQNEAQ (reference sequence). The CDR3 here is CAGSFQYRLAGWLETQYF. CDR3 DNA sequence: TGTGCCGGCAGCTTTCAGTATCGTCTAGCGGGATGGTTAGAGACCCAGTACTTC.

There are a few counts of this clonotype. The chain couples TRBV5-4 to TRBJ1-2, with 8 positions matching TRBD1. With 0 bases clipped from V and 7 bases from J, the junction kept 14 bases outside the gene matches. CDR1 and CDR2 (germline): SGHNT, YYREEE (reference sequence). The CDR3 spans 17 residues. The CDR3 DNA follows: TGTGCCAGCAGCTTGGATGGACAGGGTCCCATTATAGGTGGCTACACCTTC. Its translation is CASSLDGQGPIIGGYTF.

This clonotype was counted only a few times. The CDR3 carries no conserved terminal phenylalanine or tryptophan, so it likely arises from a read error. The CDR3 spells CASRDDRDKKDIQYL. The CDR3 DNA reads as TGTGCCAGCAGAGACGACCGGGACAAGAAGGACATTCAGTACCTC. The chain couples TRBV12-3 or TRBV12-4 to TRBJ2-4; a possible D gene is TRBD1 (6 bases). CDR3 length: 15 residues. The ends were cut back, 6 bases at V and 8 bases at J, with 20 bases in the middle.